This TCR beta chain was documented in a study of blood T cells in healthy people across ages. Primers used in a second PCR of about 7 to 12 cycles were a sample-barcoded 5' primer and a J-beta primer mix. Researchers report that a template-switch adaptor with 12 random nucleotides tagged each cDNA molecule. Using its own MiXCR run on the 5' RACE reads, TCRdb lists one record per CDR3 protein. Of roughly 1.9 million distinct CDR3 sequences listed, around 40% are singletons. Healthy individuals of Caucasian origin from Russia, aged about 6 to 100, served as donors. This clonotype occurred a few times. This may come from a read error, since a much larger clone is one base off. The CDR3 length is 15 residues. The germline gives CDR1 DFQATT, CDR2 SNEGSKA (reference sequence).

What was sequenced was blood. This sequence originates from a human donor in good health. The chain couples TRBV20-1 to TRBJ2-1; D is unresolved. The CDR3 sequence: CSAAPQRGIYNERFF. The DNA for the CDR3 is TGCAGTGCCGCCCCACAGCGTGGTATATACAATGAGCGGTTCTTC.